The 17 T cell receptor beta chains below were found in one sample sequenced in a study of T cell responses to AZD1222 COVID-19 vaccine. The table came from immunoSEQ multiplex PCR; TCRdb's copy has only in-frame clones and leaves some out. The repertoire consists of 150,000 or so clones, with 91% occurring once and the leading ten covering over 1.1%. Sequenced here: peripheral blood, sampled on day 0 of AZD1222 vaccination. These receptors originate from an adult in good health.

The rearrangement joins TRBV5-8 to TRBJ2-3, with D possibly being TRBD1 (5 bases). With 0 bases removed from V and 2 bases from J, the gap between germline ends came to 10 bases. CDR3 length equals 15 residues. Germline V gene lookup returns CDR1 SGHTS and CDR2 YDEGEE. The CDR3 nucleotides are TGTGCCAGCAGCTTGGATGGGGCGGACACAGATACGCAGTATTTT. Translated: CASSLDGADTDTQYF.

This clone appeared a single time. V is TRBV6-2 or TRBV6-3 and J is TRBJ1-1; possible D gene TRBD1, 5 bases. V was pared by 5 bases and J by 8 bases, with 24 bases between. The V gene's germline CDR1 is MNHEY and CDR2 SVGEGT. The CDR3 length is 16 residues. CDR3 protein: CASSPGLGLQNAEAFF. Here the CDR3 DNA reads TGTGCCAGCAGTCCCGGATTGGGGCTACAAAACGCAGAAGCTTTCTTT.

This chain joins TRBV28 and TRBJ1-2, with D possibly being TRBD1 (5 bases). Trimming took 6 bases from V and 6 from J, leaving 17 bases between them. The CDR3 loop spans 14 amino acids. Germline assignment: CDR1 MDHEN and CDR2 SYDVKM. The CDR3 sequence is CASRTSGGVHGYTF. CDR3 nucleotide sequence: TGTGCCAGCAGAACCTCGGGGGGGGTGCATGGCTACACCTTC.

The CDR3 nucleotides are TGTGCCAGCAGTCGAGGGGACAAGGCTTTCTTT. Encoded protein: CASSRGDKAFF. The rearrangement links TRBV28 to TRBJ1-1; D is possibly TRBD1 (6 bases). With 5 bases removed from V and 11 bases from J, the gap between germline ends came to 12 bases. This CDR3 is built from 11 residues. Germline values: CDR1 MDHEN, CDR2 SYDVKM.

The V and J genes are TRBV7-9 and TRBJ2-6; 10 nucleotides agree with TRBD1. CDR1 SEHNR and CDR2 FQNEAQ come from the germline V gene (reference sequence). V gave up 5 bases and J gave up 3 bases; unmatched junction bases: 10. The CDR3 length is 18 residues. The CDR3 DNA sequence: TGTGCCAGCAGCCCGAAGACAGGGGGCTGGGGTGGGGCCAACGTCCTGACTTTC. It translates to CASSPKTGGWGGANVLTF. Variable domain in full (rest from reference TRBV7-9 and TRBJ2-6): DTGVSQNPRHKITKRGQNVTFRCDPISEHNRLYWYRQTLGQGPEFLTYFQNEAQLEKSRLLSDRFSAERPKGSFSTLEIQRTEQGDSAMYLCASSPKTGGWGGANVLTFGAGSRLTVL.

The V and J genes are TRBV7-3 and TRBJ1-5; D not resolved. CDR1 and CDR2 from the germline V gene are SGHTA and FQGTGA. V shed 5 bases and J shed 6 bases, with 14 bases lying between them. CDR3 length: 14 amino acids. This chain's CDR3 is CASSPRGPTQPQHF. DNA for the CDR3: TGTGCCAGCAGCCCCCGGGGTCCTACTCAGCCCCAGCATTTT.

CDR3 residues: CASSLGLSEQYF. The DNA of the CDR3 is TGTGCCAGCAGCCTGGGACTTTCCGAGCAGTACTTC. V usage is TRBV28 and J usage is TRBJ2-7; tentative D call: TRBD2 (6 bases). Per the germline V gene, CDR1 is MDHEN and CDR2 is SYDVKM. The V end was cut by 6 bases, the J end by 6 bases, with 12 bases between. The CDR3 totals 12 residues. The variable domain in full, with the rest retrieved from reference TRBV28 and TRBJ2-7, is DVKVTQSSRYLVKRTGEKVFLECVQDMDHENMFWYRQDPGLGLRLIYFSYDVKMKEKGDIPEGYSVSREKKERFSLILESASTNQTSMYLCASSLGLSEQYFGPGTRLTVT.

DNA of the CDR3: TGTGCCACCAGTGATCCTAAACAGGGGTACGAAGGTGAGCAGTTCTTC. Translated, it gives CATSDPKQGYEGEQFF. The chain recombines TRBV24-1 with TRBJ2-1; 7 nucleotides line up with TRBD1. This CDR3 region has 16 residues. Trimming at V came to 3 bases and at J to 9 bases, leaving 13 bases not matched to a gene. Germline CDR1 reads KGHDR; CDR2 reads SFDVKD.

J is TRBJ2-5 and V is TRBV5-5; D might be TRBD1 (6 bases). The V end lost 1 base, the J end lost 4 bases, and 11 bases lay between the germline ends. The CDR3 has 14 residues. The germline V gene has CDR1 SGHKS and CDR2 YYEKEE (reference sequence). CDR3 amino acids: CASSLYREGETQYF. Written as DNA, the CDR3 is TGTGCCAGCAGCTTGTACAGGGAAGGAGAGACCCAGTACTTC.

The rearrangement uses TRBV5-1 and TRBJ1-2; tentative D call: TRBD1 (5 bases). The germline CDR1 and CDR2 sequences are SGHRS and YFSETQ. CDR3 length: 17 amino acids. V shed 4 bases and J shed 4 bases, with 23 bases lying between them. The CDR3 nucleotides are TGCGCCAGCAGCCTACCTGGAGGGACTGACTGGGGCTATGGCTACACCTTC. This gives the protein CASSLPGGTDWGYGYTF. The full variable domain, rest sourced from reference TRBV5-1 and TRBJ1-2, is KAGVTQTPRYLIKTRGQQVTLSCSPISGHRSVSWYQQTPGQGLQFLFEYFSETQRNKGNFPGRFSGRQFSNSRSEMNVSTLELGDSALYLCASSLPGGTDWGYGYTFGSGTRLTVV.

This rearrangement joins TRBV30 to TRBJ2-3; 16 bases map to TRBD2. Trimming removed 2 bases from V and 8 bases from J; junction bases left unmatched: 7. Germline V gives CDR1 GTSNPN, CDR2 SVGIG (reference sequence). The CDR3 contains 16 residues. CDR3 bases: TGTGCCTGGAGTAGGGGACTAGCGGGAGGGCTGGGTACGCAGTATTTT. It specifies CAWSRGLAGGLGTQYF. Combining the CDR3 with reference TRBV30 and TRBJ2-3 gives the whole variable domain SQTIHQWPATLVQPVGSPLSLECTVEGTSNPNLYWYRQAAGRGLQLLFYSVGIGQISSEVPQNLSASRPQDRQFILSSKKLLLSDSGFYLCAWSRGLAGGLGTQYFGPGTRLTVL.

The V and J genes are TRBV6-5 and TRBJ2-7, with 7 bases lining up with TRBD2. Germline V gives CDR1 MNHEY, CDR2 SVGAGI. The CDR3 spans 12 residues. J lost 6 bases, V lost 8 bases, and 7 bases had no gene match. In DNA, the CDR3 is TGTGCCAGCCGAGGGGAGGGGACCGAGCAGTACTTC. Encoded protein: CASRGEGTEQYF.

The rearrangement links TRBV5-1 to TRBJ2-5; the D gene is possibly TRBD1 (6 bases). The V gene's germline CDR1 is SGHRS and CDR2 YFSETQ. This CDR3 comprises 14 residues. Trimming shortened V by 6 bases and J by 0 bases, and 12 bases separated the two germline ends. CDR3 protein: CASTPRTDQETQYF. CDR3 coding DNA: TGCGCCAGCACCCCCAGGACAGACCAAGAGACCCAGTACTTC.

This sequence joins TRBV19 and TRBJ1-2; 8 nucleotides line up with TRBD1. The CDR3 length is 12 residues. Germline loops: CDR1 LNHDA, CDR2 SQIVND (reference sequence). With 2 bases clipped from V and 8 bases from J, the junction kept 1 base outside the gene matches. In DNA, the CDR3 is TGTGCCAGTAGTATACGACAGGGGGGCTACACCTTC. It translates to CASSIRQGGYTF.

The V gene is TRBV9, the J gene TRBJ1-4, with 9 bases fitting TRBD1. Trimming took 3 bases from V and 8 from J; bases not matched to a gene: 8. Germline V gene sequence: CDR1 SGDLS, CDR2 YYNGEE. CDR3 length equals 15 residues. The CDR3 nucleotides are TGTGCCAGCAGCGCATTAGGGACAGGGTACGAAAAACTGTTTTTT. It codes for CASSALGTGYEKLFF.

The rearrangement uses TRBV27 and TRBJ1-1, with a weak D call TRBD1 (6 bases). Germline-derived CDR1 and CDR2 are MNHEY and SMNVEV (reference sequence). The CDR3 is made up of 18 amino acids. Trimming took off 5 bases at V and 1 base at J, with 23 bases between the two ends. The CDR3 DNA reads as TGTGCCAGCAGTCCCCAATACGCACCAGGGGCCAAGAACACTGAAGCTTTCTTT. Translation gives CASSPQYAPGAKNTEAFF.

The chain links TRBV9 to TRBJ2-6; TRBD1 aligns across 7 bases. Trimming at V came to 3 bases and at J to 0 bases, leaving 0 bases not matched to a gene. Germline-derived CDR1 and CDR2 are SGDLS and YYNGEE. There are 15 residues in the CDR3. CDR3 coding DNA: TGTGCCAGCAGCGCAGGGGGCTCTGGGGCCAACGTCCTGACTTTC. Translated: CASSAGGSGANVLTF.